The 6 T cell receptor beta chains listed next were all sequenced from one sample in a study of identical twins (dated by TCRdb to the mid-2010s). Libraries were prepared through 5' RACE. Instrument used: Illumina HiSeq 2000. The public reads were run again by TCRdb, first through fastp at Q25 and then through MiXCR, and only productive beta chains were kept. CDR3 protein duplicates are merged, each entry listing the most common genes and DNA. Counted in this sample were about 890,000 distinct CDR3 sequences; more than 9% of them appeared once. Of the sample, around 1.5% is held by the ten largest clones. The same specimen was also included in a second study, on yellow fever vaccine responses in identical twins.

Source material: PBMCs. The origin of the receptors is a woman between 18 and 30 years old in good health.

DNA of the CDR3: TGTGCCAGCAGTTACTCTGCTAGCGGGGGCAATGAGCAGTTCTTC. Its protein is CASSYSASGGNEQFF. V and J are TRBV6-5 and TRBJ2-1; 10 positions match TRBD2. After removal of 0 bases from V and 6 bases from J, the junction contained 2 bases not matched to a gene. Germline V gene sequence: CDR1 MNHEY, CDR2 SVGAGI. This CDR3 spans 15 amino acids.

The chain is built from TRBV11-2 and TRBJ1-2; TRBD1 is a possible D gene (6 bases). Trimming left V 2 bases short and J 4 bases short, with 17 bases between. This CDR3 is 16 amino acids long. Germline values: CDR1 SGHAT, CDR2 FQNNGV. In DNA, the CDR3 is TGTGCCAGCAGCTTAAATGTGAGGGGAGGGGGCTATGGCTACACCTTC. Its protein product is CASSLNVRGGGYGYTF.

V usage is TRBV20-1 and J usage is TRBJ2-5; possible D gene TRBD1, 6 bases. V was shortened by 3 bases and J by 3 bases, with 17 bases between the two germline ends. This CDR3 is 15 amino acids long. Looked up from germline, CDR1 is DFQATT and CDR2 is SNEGSKA (reference sequence). The CDR3 region is CSARNSDRTEETQYF. Here the CDR3 DNA reads TGCAGTGCTAGGAATTCCGACAGGACCGAAGAGACCCAGTACTTC.

This clonotype came up a few times. The V call is TRBV28, the J call TRBJ2-1, with 7 bases aligning to TRBD2. CDR3 length: 17 amino acids. V shed 1 base and J 0 bases; nucleotides not matched to a gene: 6. Germline lookup yields CDR1 MDHEN and CDR2 SYDVKM. CDR3 region: CASSLSTSANSYNEQFF. In DNA, the CDR3 is TGTGCCAGCAGTTTATCCACTAGCGCCAACTCCTACAATGAGCAGTTCTTC.

The chain uses TRBV29-1 and TRBJ2-5, with 7 bases lining up with TRBD1. The CDR3 loop spans 14 amino acids. With V trimmed by 6 bases and J by 2 bases, 9 bases remained unmatched. Germline CDR1 is SQVTM and CDR2 is ANQGSEA. CDR3 in DNA: TGCAGCGTGACCGACAGGGCTTCTCAAGAGACCCAGTACTTC. Translated: CSVTDRASQETQYF.

This clonotype has more than one count but fewer than ten. V gene TRBV6-5 combines with J gene TRBJ2-2, with 10 positions matching TRBD1. This CDR3 contains 17 residues. Germline loops: CDR1 MNHEY, CDR2 SVGAGI. Unmatched junction bases numbered 4, after V lost 0 bases and J lost 3 bases. CDR3 nucleotides: TGTGCCAGCAGTTACTCGACAGGGGGCACGGACACCGGGGAGCTGTTTTTT. This codes for CASSYSTGGTDTGELFF.